The clone carrying this TCR beta chain was seen only a few times. Original handling: The authors estimated nucleated cell counts from reference gene primer amplification. Measured with immunoSEQ multiplex PCR; TCRdb has only the in-frame clones, and not every one. V, J and clone size were drawn from that table, and D and trimming were deduced from the DNA. The sample contains some 250,000 clones, about 82% of which appear only once. This sample was included in a study of blood T cell repertoires in COVID-19. Study as a whole: The origin of the acute and convalescent COVID-19 samples was the United States, Italy and Spain. Sources were T cells, B-cell-depleted T cells, or PBMCs; the material itself was cDNA or gDNA.

This clonotype originated in an elderly man with acute or convalescent COVID-19. The sequenced material came from peripheral blood.

DNA of the CDR3: TGTGCCAGCTCAACCGCTTCCGGGACAGGGATCTACAATGAGCAGTTCTTC. Translation gives CASSTASGTGIYNEQFF. V gene TRBV18 combines with J gene TRBJ2-1, with TRBD1 matching over 9 bases. J lost 3 bases, V lost 5 bases, and 11 bases had no gene match. Germline V gene data show CDR1 as KGHSH and CDR2 as LQKENI. The CDR3 extends over 17 amino acids.